Each of the 3 T cell receptor beta chains below was sequenced from the same sample in a study of T-cell reconstitution after alpha-beta-depleted transplantation in children. Preparation of the TCRbeta library was carried out with unique molecular identifiers. Each CDR3 protein is one row after TCRdb ran MiXCR on the PCR reads. The table shows about 470,000 distinct CDR3 sequences, with around two fifths occurring only once. The specimen comprised PBMCs, sampled before TCRalphabeta/CD19-depleted stem cell transplant. These receptors all stem from a girl aged 2-10 years with aplastic anemia, due to receive a stem cell transplant.

The sample holds many counts of this clonotype. The chain couples TRBV29-1 to TRBJ2-1, with TRBD2 as a possible D gene (5 bases). The CDR3 sequence is 13 residues long. Trimming left V 8 bases short and J 7 bases short, with 18 bases between. Germline CDR1 SQVTM, CDR2 ANQGSEA. This CDR3 is CSHSGTTGNEQFF. The CDR3 region has the DNA TGCAGCCATTCCGGTACTACGGGGAATGAGCAGTTCTTC.

This sequence joins TRBV6-1 and TRBJ2-5, with a possible D match to TRBD2 (5 bases). V shed 7 bases and J shed 5 bases, with 17 bases lying between them. This CDR3 comprises 14 residues. CDR1 is MNHNS and CDR2 is SASEGT in the germline V gene. In DNA form, the CDR3 reads TGTGCCAGCACCCCACCACCGGGGAAGGAGACCCAGTACTTC. This encodes CASTPPPGKETQYF.

The chain uses TRBV12-5 and TRBJ2-1, with unresolved D. Trimming pared 3 bases from V and 7 bases from J, leaving 13 bases between. The CDR3 runs to 14 residues. The germline CDR1 and CDR2 sequences are LGHNT and FRNRAP. The CDR3 is CASGFCRMGNEQFF. The CDR3 DNA follows: TGTGCTAGTGGTTTTTGTCGAATGGGGAATGAGCAGTTCTTC.